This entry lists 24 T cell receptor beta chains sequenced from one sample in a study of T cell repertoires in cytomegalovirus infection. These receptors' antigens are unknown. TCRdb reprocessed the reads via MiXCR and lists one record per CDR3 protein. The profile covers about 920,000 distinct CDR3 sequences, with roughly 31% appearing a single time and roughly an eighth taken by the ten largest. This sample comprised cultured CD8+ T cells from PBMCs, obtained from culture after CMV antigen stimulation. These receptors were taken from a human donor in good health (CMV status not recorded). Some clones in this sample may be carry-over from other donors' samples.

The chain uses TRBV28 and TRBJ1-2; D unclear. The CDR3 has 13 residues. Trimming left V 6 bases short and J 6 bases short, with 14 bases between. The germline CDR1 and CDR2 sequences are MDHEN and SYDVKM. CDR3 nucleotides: TGTGCCAGCAGACATGTAAATCAGGATGGCTACACCTTC. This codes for CASRHVNQDGYTF.

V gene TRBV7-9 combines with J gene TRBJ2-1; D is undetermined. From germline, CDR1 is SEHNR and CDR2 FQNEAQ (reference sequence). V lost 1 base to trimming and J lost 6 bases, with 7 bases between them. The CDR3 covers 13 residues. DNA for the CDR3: TGTGCCAGCAGCTTAGAACAGCTCAATGAGCAGTTCTTC. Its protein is CASSLEQLNEQFF.

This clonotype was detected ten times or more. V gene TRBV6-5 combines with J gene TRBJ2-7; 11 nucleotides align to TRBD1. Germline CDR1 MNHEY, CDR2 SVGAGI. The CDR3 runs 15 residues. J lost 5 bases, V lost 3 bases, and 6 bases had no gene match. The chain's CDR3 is CASSYSGTGGDEQYF. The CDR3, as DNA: TGTGCCAGCAGTTATAGCGGGACAGGGGGGGACGAGCAGTACTTC.

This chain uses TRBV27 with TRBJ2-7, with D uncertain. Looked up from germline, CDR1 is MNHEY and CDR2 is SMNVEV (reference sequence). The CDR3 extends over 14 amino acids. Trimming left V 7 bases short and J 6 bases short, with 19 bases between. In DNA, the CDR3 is TGTGCCAGCATGCCCCATCGGGTCGGCGTCGAGCAGTACTTC. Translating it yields CASMPHRVGVEQYF.

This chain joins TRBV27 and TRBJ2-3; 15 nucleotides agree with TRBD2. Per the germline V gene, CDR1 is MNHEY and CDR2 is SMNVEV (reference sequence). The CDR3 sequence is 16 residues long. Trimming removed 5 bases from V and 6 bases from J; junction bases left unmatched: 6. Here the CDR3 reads CASSPGLAGGLDTQYF. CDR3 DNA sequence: TGTGCCAGCAGTCCCGGACTAGCGGGGGGGCTGGATACGCAGTATTTT.

Here the CDR3 reads CASSYSERGSTDTQYF. The CDR3 DNA reads as TGTGCCAGCAGTTACTCTGAGCGGGGTAGCACAGATACGCAGTATTTT. The chain has TRBV6-5 and TRBJ2-3; the match to TRBD2 covers 7 bases. Germline V gene lookup returns CDR1 MNHEY and CDR2 SVGAGI. There are 16 residues in the CDR3. V trimming: 0 bases; J trimming: 0 bases; junction bases outside the gene matches: 3.

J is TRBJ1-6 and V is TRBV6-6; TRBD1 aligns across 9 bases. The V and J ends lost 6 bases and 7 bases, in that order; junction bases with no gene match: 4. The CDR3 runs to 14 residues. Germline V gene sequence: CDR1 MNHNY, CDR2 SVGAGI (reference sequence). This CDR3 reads CASSNRGLNSPLHF. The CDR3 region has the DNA TGTGCCAGCAGCAACAGGGGGCTGAATTCACCCCTCCACTTT.

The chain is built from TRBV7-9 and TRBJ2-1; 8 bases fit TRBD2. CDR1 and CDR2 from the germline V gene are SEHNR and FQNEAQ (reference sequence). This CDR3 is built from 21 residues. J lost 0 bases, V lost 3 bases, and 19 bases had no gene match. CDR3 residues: CASSFTETGEFGGASYNEQFF. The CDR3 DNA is TGTGCCAGCAGCTTTACCGAGACAGGAGAATTCGGGGGGGCCTCCTACAATGAGCAGTTCTTC.

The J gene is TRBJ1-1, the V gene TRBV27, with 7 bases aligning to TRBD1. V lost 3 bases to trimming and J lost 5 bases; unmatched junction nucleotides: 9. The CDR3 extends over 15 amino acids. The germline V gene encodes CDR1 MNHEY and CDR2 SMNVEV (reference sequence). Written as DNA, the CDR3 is TGTGCCAGCAGTTTTTCAGGGGGTGGGAGGACTGAAGCTTTCTTT. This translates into CASSFSGGGRTEAFF.

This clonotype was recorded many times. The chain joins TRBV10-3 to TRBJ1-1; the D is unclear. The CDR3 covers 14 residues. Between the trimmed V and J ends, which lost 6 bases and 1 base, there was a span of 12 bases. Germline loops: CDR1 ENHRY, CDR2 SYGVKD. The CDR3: CAISALKANTEAFF. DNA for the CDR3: TGTGCCATCAGCGCCTTAAAAGCGAACACTGAAGCTTTCTTT.

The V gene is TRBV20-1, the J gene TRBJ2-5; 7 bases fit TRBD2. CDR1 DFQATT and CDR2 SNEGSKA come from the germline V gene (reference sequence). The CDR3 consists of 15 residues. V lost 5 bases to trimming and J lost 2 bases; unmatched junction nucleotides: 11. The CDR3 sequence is CSAPREAGMQETQYF. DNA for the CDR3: TGCAGTGCTCCCCGGGAGGCGGGGATGCAAGAGACCCAGTACTTC.

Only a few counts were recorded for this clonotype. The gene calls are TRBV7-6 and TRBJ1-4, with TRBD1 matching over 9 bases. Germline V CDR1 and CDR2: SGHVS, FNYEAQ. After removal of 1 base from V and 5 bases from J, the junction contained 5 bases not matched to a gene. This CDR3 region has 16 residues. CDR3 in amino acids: CASSLGGGTGNEKLFF. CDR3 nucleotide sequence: TGTGCCAGCAGCTTAGGAGGTGGGACAGGGAATGAAAAACTGTTTTTT.

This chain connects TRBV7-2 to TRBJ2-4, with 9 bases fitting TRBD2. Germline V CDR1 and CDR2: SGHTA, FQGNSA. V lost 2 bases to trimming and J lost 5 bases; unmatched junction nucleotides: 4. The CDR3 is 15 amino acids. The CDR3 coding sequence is TGTGCCAGCAGCTTAACGCGGGGGGGTCAAAACATTCAGTACTTC. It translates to CASSLTRGGQNIQYF.

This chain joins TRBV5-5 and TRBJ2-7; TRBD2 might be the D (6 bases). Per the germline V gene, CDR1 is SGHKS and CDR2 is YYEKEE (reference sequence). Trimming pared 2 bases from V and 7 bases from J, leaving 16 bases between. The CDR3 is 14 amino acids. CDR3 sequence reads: CASSFRLVIGEQYV. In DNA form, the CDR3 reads TGTGCCAGCAGCTTTAGACTAGTTATCGGGGAGCAGTACGTC.

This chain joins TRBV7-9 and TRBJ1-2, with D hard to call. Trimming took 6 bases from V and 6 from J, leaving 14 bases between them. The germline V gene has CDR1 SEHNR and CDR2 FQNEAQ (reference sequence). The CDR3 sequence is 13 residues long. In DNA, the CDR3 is TGTGCCAGCAGAGACCCTCGACCGGATGGCTACACCTTC. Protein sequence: CASRDPRPDGYTF.

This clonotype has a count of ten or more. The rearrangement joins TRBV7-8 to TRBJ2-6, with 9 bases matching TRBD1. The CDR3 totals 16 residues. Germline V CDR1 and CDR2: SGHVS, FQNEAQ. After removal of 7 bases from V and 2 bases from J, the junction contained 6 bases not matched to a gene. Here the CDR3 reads CASTYGTGTGANVLTF. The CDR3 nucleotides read TGTGCCAGCACCTACGGGACAGGGACTGGGGCCAACGTCCTGACTTTC.

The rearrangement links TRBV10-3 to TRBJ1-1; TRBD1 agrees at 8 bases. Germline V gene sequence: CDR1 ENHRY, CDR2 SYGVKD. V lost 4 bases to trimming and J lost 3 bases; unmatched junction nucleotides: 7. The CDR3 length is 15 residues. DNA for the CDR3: TGTGCCATCAGTGGGACAGGGACACCCTACACTGAAGCTTTCTTT. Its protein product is CAISGTGTPYTEAFF.

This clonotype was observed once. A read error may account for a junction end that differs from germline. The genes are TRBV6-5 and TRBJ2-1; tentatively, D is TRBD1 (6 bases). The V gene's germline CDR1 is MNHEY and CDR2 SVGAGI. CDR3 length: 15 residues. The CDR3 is CTSSYDRSPYNEQFF. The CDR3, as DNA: TGTACCAGCAGTTACGACAGGTCCCCCTACAATGAGCAGTTCTTC.

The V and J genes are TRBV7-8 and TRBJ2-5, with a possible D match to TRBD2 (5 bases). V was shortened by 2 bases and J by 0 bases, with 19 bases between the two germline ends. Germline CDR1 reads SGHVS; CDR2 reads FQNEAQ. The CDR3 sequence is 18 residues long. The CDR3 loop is CASSLSNGERVYQETQYF. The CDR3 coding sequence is TGTGCCAGCAGCTTAAGTAACGGGGAAAGGGTTTACCAAGAGACCCAGTACTTC.

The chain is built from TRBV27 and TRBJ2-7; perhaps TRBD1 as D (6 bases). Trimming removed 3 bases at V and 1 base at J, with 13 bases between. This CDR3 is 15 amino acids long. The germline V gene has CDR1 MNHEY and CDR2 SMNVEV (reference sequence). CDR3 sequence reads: CASSLTGQLSYEQYV. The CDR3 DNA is TGTGCCAGCAGTTTGACAGGACAGTTATCCTACGAGCAGTACGTC.

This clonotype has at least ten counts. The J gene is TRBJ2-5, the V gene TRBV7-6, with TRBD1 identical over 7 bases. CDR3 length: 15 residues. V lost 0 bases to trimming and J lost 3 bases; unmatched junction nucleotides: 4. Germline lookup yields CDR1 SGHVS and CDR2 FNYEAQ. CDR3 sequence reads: CASSLADRVEETQYF. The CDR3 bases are TGTGCCAGCAGCTTAGCAGACAGGGTTGAAGAGACCCAGTACTTC.

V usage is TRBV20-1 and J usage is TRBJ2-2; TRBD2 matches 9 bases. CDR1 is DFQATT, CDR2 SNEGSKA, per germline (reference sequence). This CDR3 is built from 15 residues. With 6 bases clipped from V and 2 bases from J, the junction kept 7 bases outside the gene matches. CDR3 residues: CSAFRGGANTGELFF. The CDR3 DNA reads TGCAGTGCCTTTCGCGGGGGGGCAAACACCGGGGAGCTGTTTTTT.

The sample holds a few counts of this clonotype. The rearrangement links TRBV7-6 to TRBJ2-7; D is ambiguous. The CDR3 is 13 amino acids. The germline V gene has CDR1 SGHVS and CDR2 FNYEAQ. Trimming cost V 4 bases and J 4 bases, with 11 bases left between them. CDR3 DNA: TGTGCCAGCAGCTCCCAGAATTTTTACGAGCAGTACTTC. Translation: CASSSQNFYEQYF.

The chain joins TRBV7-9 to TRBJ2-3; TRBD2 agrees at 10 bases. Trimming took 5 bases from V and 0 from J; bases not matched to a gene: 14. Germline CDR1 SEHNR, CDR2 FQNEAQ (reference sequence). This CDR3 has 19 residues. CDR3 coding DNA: TGTGCCAGCAGCCCTCTGGTCCCCACTAGCGGGACGAGCACAGATACGCAGTATTTT. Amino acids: CASSPLVPTSGTSTDTQYF.